These 19 T cell receptor beta chains were sequenced from one sample in a study of breast tumors, draining lymph nodes, adjacent tissues. The lymph nodes were axillary draining lymph nodes from breast cancer patients. TCRdb reprocessed the multiplex PCR reads via MiXCR and lists one record per CDR3 protein. The top ten hold approximately 4.3% of the sample, which has over 150,000 distinct CDR3 sequences, 31% seen once. The sample taken for sequencing was axillary lymph node tissue. These TCRs come from a female donor with breast cancer. Some clones in this sample may be carry-over from other donors' samples.

The V call is TRBV6-5, the J call TRBJ1-2, with D unresolved. In germline, CDR1 is MNHEY, CDR2 SVGAGI. Trimming removed 4 bases at V and 0 bases at J, with 12 bases between. This CDR3 has 15 amino acids. The DNA of the CDR3 is TGTGCCAGCAGTTCACAGCCAGTTGCTAACTATGGCTACACCTTC. Translation gives CASSSQPVANYGYTF.

The gene calls are TRBV9 and TRBJ2-1, with TRBD1 matching 11 bases. This CDR3 is built from 15 residues. From germline, CDR1 is SGDLS and CDR2 YYNGEE. The trim removed 0 bases at V and 8 bases at J, leaving 4 bases unmatched. This CDR3 is CASSVGTGGVYEQFF. The CDR3 nucleotides read TGTGCCAGCAGCGTAGGGACAGGGGGCGTATATGAGCAGTTCTTC.

The chain employs TRBV5-1 and TRBJ1-4, with 9 bases fitting TRBD1. V shed 4 bases, J shed 10 bases, and the junction held 8 bases outside the gene matches. The CDR3 consists of 14 residues. The germline V gene has CDR1 SGHRS and CDR2 YFSETQ. The CDR3 sequence is CASSPGQGVGKLFF. DNA for the CDR3: TGCGCCAGCAGCCCGGGACAGGGAGTTGGAAAACTGTTTTTT.

This clonotype was seen only once. The chain combines TRBV9 with TRBJ2-1, with a weak D call TRBD2 (6 bases). The CDR3 consists of 15 residues. V was cut by 0 bases and J by 5 bases, with 12 bases left in between. Germline V gives CDR1 SGDLS, CDR2 YYNGEE. The CDR3 DNA follows: TGTGCCAGCAGCGTAGCTATGGGGGGACACAATGAGCAGTTCTTC. Encoded protein: CASSVAMGGHNEQFF.

V and J are TRBV28 and TRBJ2-3, with 9 bases aligning to TRBD2. This CDR3 region has 16 residues. Germline lookup yields CDR1 MDHEN and CDR2 SYDVKM. Losses at the gene ends were 2 bases for V and 4 bases for J; bases not matched to a gene: 7. CDR3 sequence reads: CASSLTGTSFSDTQYF. In nucleotides, the CDR3 is TGTGCCAGCAGTTTAACAGGGACTAGCTTCTCAGATACGCAGTATTTT.

As regards this clonotype: Just one base apart from a much larger clone, this may be a read error. This chain connects TRBV3-1 to TRBJ2-1; 8 bases map to TRBD1. CDR1 and CDR2 from the germline V gene are LGHDT and YNNKEL (reference sequence). This CDR3 is 15 amino acids long. The CDR3 is CPSRRGQGQLSEQFF. The CDR3 nucleotides read TGTCCCAGCAGACGCGGACAGGGACAGTTAAGTGAGCAGTTCTTC.

The DNA for the CDR3 is TGTGCCAGCAGCGACAAGGGGAGGAACACTGAAGCTTTCTTT. The encoded protein is CASSDKGRNTEAFF. The gene calls are TRBV5-6 and TRBJ1-1, with a possible D match to TRBD1 (5 bases). This CDR3 comprises 14 residues. The germline V gene has CDR1 SGHDT and CDR2 YYEEEE. V was pared by 4 bases and J by 1 base, with 11 bases between.

This clonotype appeared a single time. The CDR3 region has the DNA TGTGCCAGCAGCCCCCCTAGCGGGACGGTACGGGAGCAGTACTTC. Encoded protein: CASSPPSGTVREQYF. The gene calls are TRBV9 and TRBJ2-7; 9 bases match TRBD2. Germline V gene data show CDR1 as SGDLS and CDR2 as YYNGEE. This CDR3 is 15 amino acids long. The V segment lost 4 bases and the J segment 7 bases; nucleotides outside the gene matches: 12.

This clonotype was counted between two and nine times. Just one base apart from a much larger clone, this may be a read error. The J gene is TRBJ2-5, the V gene TRBV3-1, with D possibly called TRBD1 or TRBD2 (6 bases each). The germline gives CDR1 LGHDT, CDR2 YNNKEL (reference sequence). The CDR3 has 17 residues. The V and J ends lost 0 bases and 1 base respectively, with 15 bases between them. DNA of the CDR3: TGTGCCAGCAGCCAAGATGGGGGCGGGGTCGTCCAAGAGACCCAGTACTTC. Translating gives CASSQDGGGVVQETQYF.

This clonotype was recorded a few times. The V call is TRBV3-1, the J call TRBJ2-2; the D is unclear. Germline V gene lookup returns CDR1 LGHDT and CDR2 YNNKEL (reference sequence). V was trimmed by 4 bases and J by 2 bases, leaving 23 bases between them. The CDR3 runs 19 residues. The chain's CDR3 is CASSLPPRWGNLNTGELFF. In DNA form, the CDR3 reads TGTGCCAGCAGCCTCCCCCCTAGGTGGGGAAACCTCAACACCGGGGAGCTGTTTTTT.

Remarks on this clonotype: A much more abundant neighbour one base away suggests this may be a read error. V gene TRBV5-5 combines with J gene TRBJ2-5; D gene unclear. V was pared by 0 bases and J by 1 base, with 10 bases between. Looked up from germline, CDR1 is SGHKS and CDR2 is YYEKEE (reference sequence). The CDR3 runs 15 residues. CDR3 nucleotides: TGTGCCAGCAGCTTGGGTGACACGGGCCAAGAGACCCAGTACTTC. Its translation is CASSLGDTGQETQYF.

The chain joins TRBV11-2 to TRBJ2-2; 10 positions agree with TRBD2. CDR3 length equals 18 residues. Unmatched junction bases numbered 12, after V lost 4 bases and J lost 4 bases. CDR1 and CDR2 (germline): SGHAT, FQNNGV. The CDR3 reads CASSSYFLSGRPTGELFF. CDR3 bases: TGTGCCAGCAGCTCTTACTTCCTTAGCGGGAGGCCCACCGGGGAGCTGTTTTTT. Supplemented by reference TRBV11-2 and TRBJ2-2, the full variable domain reads EAGVAQSPRYKIIEKRQSVAFWCNPISGHATLYWYQQILGQGPKLLIQFQNNGVVDDSQLPKDRFSAERLKGVDSTLKIQPAKLEDSAVYLCASSSYFLSGRPTGELFFGEGSRLTVL.

This clonotype showed up many times. The V and J genes are TRBV5-5 and TRBJ2-7; D could derive from TRBD1 or TRBD2 (5 bases each). The length of the CDR3 is 14 residues. The V gene lost 3 bases and the J gene lost 7 bases, with 17 bases spanning the gap. Per the germline V gene, CDR1 is SGHKS and CDR2 is YYEKEE (reference sequence). The chain's CDR3 is CASSSGTRVGEQYF. For the CDR3, the DNA is TGTGCCAGCAGCTCCGGGACGCGGGTGGGGGAGCAGTACTTC.

On this clonotype: One base away lies a much larger clone, so this may be a sequencing read error. The chain joins TRBV28 to TRBJ1-5; D uncertain. Per the germline V gene, CDR1 is MDHEN and CDR2 is SYDVKM. This CDR3 spans 12 amino acids. V was shortened by 6 bases and J by 3 bases, with 6 bases between the two germline ends. This CDR3 reads CASRRDNQPQHF. The DNA for the CDR3 is TGTGCCAGCAGGAGGGACAATCAGCCCCAGCATTTT. Variable domain in full (rest from reference TRBV28 and TRBJ1-5): DVKVTQSSRYLVKRTGEKVFLECVQDMDHENMFWYRQDPGLGLRLIYFSYDVKMKEKGDIPEGYSVSREKKERFSLILESASTNQTSMYLCASRRDNQPQHFGDGTRLSIL.

Ten or more counts support this clonotype. The chain combines TRBV5-6 with TRBJ1-4; D call uncertain. Trimming cost V 0 bases and J 8 bases, with 8 bases left between them. The CDR3 has 13 residues. CDR1 and CDR2 (germline): SGHDT, YYEEEE. The CDR3, as DNA: TGTGCCAGCAGCTTGGAACAGAGCGAAAAACTGTTTTTT. Its translation is CASSLEQSEKLFF.

This clonotype has a count of ten or more. This CDR3 reads CATSRGDTHTGELFF. DNA for the CDR3: TGTGCCACCAGCAGAGGGGACACTCACACCGGGGAGCTGTTTTTT. The genes are TRBV15 and TRBJ2-2; TRBD1 is a possible D gene (6 bases). The CDR3 loop spans 15 amino acids. V was cut by 1 base and J by 3 bases, with 9 bases left in between. Germline loops: CDR1 LNHNV, CDR2 YYDKDF (reference sequence).

This clonotype was seen repeatedly, ten times or more. As DNA, the CDR3 is TGTGCCAGCAGTGACAGGGGGTCTAATTACGAGCAGTACTTC. This encodes CASSDRGSNYEQYF. The V gene is TRBV2, the J gene TRBJ2-7; 7 bases are shared with TRBD1. CDR3 length: 14 residues. The trim removed 3 bases at V and 4 bases at J, leaving 6 bases unmatched. Germline CDR1 is SNHLY and CDR2 is FYNNEI.

This clonotype appeared many times. The chain joins TRBV7-3 to TRBJ2-4, with D possibly being TRBD1 (5 bases). V shed 5 bases and J shed 5 bases, with 13 bases lying between them. The CDR3 extends over 14 amino acids. Germline lookup yields CDR1 SGHTA and CDR2 FQGTGA. In DNA, the CDR3 is TGTGCCAGCAGCCCCGGCCAAGGGGAAAACATTCAGTACTTC. Protein: CASSPGQGENIQYF. The whole variable domain, filled in from reference TRBV7-3 and TRBJ2-4, reads GAGVSQTPSNKVTEKGKYVELRCDPISGHTALYWYRQSLGQGPEFLIYFQGTGAADDSGLPNDRFFAVRPEGSVSTLKIQRTERGDSAVYLCASSPGQGENIQYFGAGTRLSVL.

This clonotype was observed many times. The chain is built from TRBV29-1 and TRBJ1-2, with 7 bases fitting TRBD1. Germline V lookup: CDR1 SQVTM, CDR2 ANQGSEA. V lost 4 bases, J lost 6 bases, and 5 bases stayed unmatched. The CDR3 is 12 residues long. The CDR3 DNA follows: TGCAGCGTTGCCGGGACAGCTGATGGCTACACCTTC. As protein: CSVAGTADGYTF. Full variable domain (remainder filled in from reference TRBV29-1 and TRBJ1-2): SAVISQKPSRDICQRGTSLTIQCQVDSQVTMMFWYRQQPGQSLTLIATANQGSEATYESGFVIDKFPISRPNLTFSTLTVSNMSPEDSSIYLCSVAGTADGYTFGSGTRLTVV.